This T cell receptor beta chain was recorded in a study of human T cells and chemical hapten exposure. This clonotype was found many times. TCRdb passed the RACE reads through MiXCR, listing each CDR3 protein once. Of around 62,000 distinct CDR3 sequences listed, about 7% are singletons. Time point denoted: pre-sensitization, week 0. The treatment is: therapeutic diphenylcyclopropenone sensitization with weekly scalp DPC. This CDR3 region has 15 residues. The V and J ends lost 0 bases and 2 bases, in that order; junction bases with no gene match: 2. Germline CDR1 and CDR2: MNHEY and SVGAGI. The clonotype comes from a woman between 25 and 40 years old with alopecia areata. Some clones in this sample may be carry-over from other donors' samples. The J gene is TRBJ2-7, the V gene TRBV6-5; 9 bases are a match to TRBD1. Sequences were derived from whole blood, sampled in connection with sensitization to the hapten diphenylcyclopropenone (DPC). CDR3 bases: TGTGCCAGCAGTTACTCCGGGACAGGGACCTACGAGCAGTACTTC. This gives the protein CASSYSGTGTYEQYF.